Below are 11 T cell receptor beta chains sequenced from a single sample in a study of Tregs in tolerant kidney transplant recipients. Repertoires were generated with immunoSEQ multiplex PCR, while TCRdb's copy carries only in-frame clones and drops some. Here the sample spans some 74,000 clones, around 93% being singletons. The sequencing used Tregs from blood, collected before the transplant. These receptor sequences come from a human donor who received a combined kidney and bone marrow transplant.

The chain combines TRBV7-2 with TRBJ1-2; D unclear. There are 14 residues in the CDR3. Trimming cost V 5 bases and J 3 bases, with 13 bases left between them. Germline CDR1 and CDR2: SGHTA and FQGNSA. CDR3 nucleotides: TGTGCCAGCAGCCCCAGGATGGATGACTATGGCTACACCTTC. Its protein is CASSPRMDDYGYTF.

CDR3 protein: CASSPRQGVGEKLFF. The CDR3 bases are TGTGCCAGCAGTCCGAGACAGGGGGTAGGGGAAAAACTGTTTTTT. The chain joins TRBV28 to TRBJ1-4; 9 bases line up with TRBD1. Germline loops: CDR1 MDHEN, CDR2 SYDVKM. CDR3 size: 15 residues. The V and J ends lost 5 bases and 8 bases, in that order; junction bases with no gene match: 9.

The V and J genes are TRBV5-1 and TRBJ2-1, with D tentatively TRBD2 (5 bases). The CDR3 contains 16 residues. Germline V gene sequence: CDR1 SGHRS, CDR2 YFSETQ. Trimming shortened V by 2 bases and J by 5 bases, and 17 bases separated the two germline ends. The CDR3 region has the DNA TGCGCCAGCAGCTTAAAAGAGCGGACGGATGACAATGAGCAGTTCTTC. Translated: CASSLKERTDDNEQFF.

The chain uses TRBV7-9 and TRBJ2-1; D could derive from TRBD1 or TRBD2 (6 bases each). Germline CDR1 and CDR2: SEHNR and FQNEAQ (reference sequence). The CDR3 extends over 14 amino acids. The germline V and J ends were trimmed by 5 bases and 8 bases, with 16 bases remaining between them. The CDR3 DNA is TGTGCCAGCAGCCCCCGAACGGGGGCTTATGAGCAGTTCTTC. Its translation: CASSPRTGAYEQFF.

This chain joins TRBV6-6 and TRBJ2-7; TRBD1 agrees at 7 bases. Germline V CDR1 and CDR2: MNHNY, SVGAGI (reference sequence). The CDR3 is 14 residues long. Trimming took 6 bases from V and 5 from J; bases not matched to a gene: 10. This CDR3 reads CASSNRQGSNEQYF. CDR3 coding DNA: TGTGCCAGCAGCAATAGACAGGGAAGTAACGAGCAGTACTTC.

CDR3 DNA sequence: TGCGCCAGCAGCCAAGAGTGGGCTAGCGGAGCCTCTGGGGCCAACGTCCTGACTTTC. It specifies CASSQEWASGASGANVLTF. The rearrangement links TRBV4-3 to TRBJ2-6; 7 nucleotides line up with TRBD2. V lost 0 bases, J lost 0 bases, and 8 bases stayed unmatched. The germline CDR1 and CDR2 sequences are LGHNA and YSLEER. This CDR3 comprises 19 residues.

In its sample, this clone was seen once. The chain recombines TRBV9 with TRBJ2-6, with 7 bases fitting TRBD1. The CDR3 is 20 residues long. V was clipped by 0 bases and J by 0 bases; unmatched bases: 12. CDR1 and CDR2 (germline): SGDLS, YYNGEE. In nucleotides, the CDR3 is TGTGCCAGCAGCGTAGGTCCAGGGGGTCGTACACTCTCTGGGGCCAACGTCCTGACTTTC. Translation gives CASSVGPGGRTLSGANVLTF.

V and J are TRBV18 and TRBJ2-2, with 11 bases matching TRBD2. This CDR3 spans 18 amino acids. The ends lost 1 base at V and 5 bases at J; junction bases unmatched: 9. Germline CDR1 KGHSH, CDR2 LQKENI. For the CDR3, the DNA is TGTGCCAGCTCACCACTAGCGGGAGGGCTTGGAGGAACCGGGGAGCTGTTTTTT. Translating gives CASSPLAGGLGGTGELFF.

This clone has just one count. The chain links TRBV19 to TRBJ1-1, with D possibly matching TRBD1 (5 bases). This CDR3 comprises 15 residues. Germline-derived CDR1 and CDR2 are LNHDA and SQIVND (reference sequence). V lost 3 bases to trimming and J lost 4 bases, with 15 bases between them. CDR3 DNA: TGTGCCAGTAGTATTGGGGCCGCCGCAGCCACTGAAGCTTTCTTT. This encodes CASSIGAAAATEAFF.

The genes are TRBV5-4 and TRBJ2-1, with 7 bases identical to TRBD2. The CDR3 is 16 amino acids. The germline gives CDR1 SGHNT, CDR2 YYREEE (reference sequence). Unmatched junction bases numbered 8, after V lost 4 bases and J lost 1 base. Written as DNA, the CDR3 is TGTGCCAGCAGCCCTCCAGGACTAGTTTCCTACAATGAGCAGTTCTTC. It specifies CASSPPGLVSYNEQFF.

The chain employs TRBV7-9 and TRBJ2-7, with TRBD2 matching 12 bases. V trimming: 5 bases; J trimming: 1 base; junction bases outside the gene matches: 6. Germline values: CDR1 SEHNR, CDR2 FQNEAQ (reference sequence). The CDR3 is made up of 16 amino acids. CDR3 bases: TGTGCCAGCAGCCCTCCGGGACTAGCGGGTTCCTACGAGCAGTACTTC. It encodes CASSPPGLAGSYEQYF.